The 8 T cell receptor beta chains below were found in one sample sequenced in a study of shared clonotypes between healthy human individuals. Data came from immunoSEQ multiplex PCR; TCRdb stores just in-frame clones and leaves some out. The sample has roughly 2 million clones, roughly 94% seen once. Sequenced material: naive CD4+ T cells sorted from blood. The subset: CD45RA+ positively selected. These receptors were taken from a man aged 18 to 29 in good health.

In regard to this clone: At the DNA level, this CDR3 is encoded by other sequences in the same sample as well. CDR3 bases: TGTGCCAGCAGTTTAGACAGCTCCTACAATGAGCAGTTCTTC. Translation: CASSLDSSYNEQFF. V is TRBV28 and J is TRBJ2-1; the D gene is possibly TRBD1 (5 bases). V lost 2 bases, J lost 0 bases, and 5 bases lay in between. The CDR3 runs to 14 residues. Looked up from germline, CDR1 is MDHEN and CDR2 is SYDVKM.

The gene calls are TRBV13 and TRBJ1-6, with D perhaps TRBD1 (6 bases). The length of the CDR3 is 16 residues. Germline assignment: CDR1 PRHDT and CDR2 FYEKMQ (reference sequence). V lost 5 bases, J lost 0 bases, and 11 bases lay in between. The CDR3 bases are TGTGCCAGCAGCCTTAACAGGGACTCCTATAATTCACCCCTCCACTTT. Translated, it gives CASSLNRDSYNSPLHF. The whole variable domain, filled in from reference TRBV13 and TRBJ1-6, reads AAGVIQSPRHLIKEKRETATLKCYPIPRHDTVYWYQQGPGQDPQFLISFYEKMQSDKGSIPDRFSAQQFSDYHSELNMSSLELGDSALYFCASSLNRDSYNSPLHFGNGTRLTVT.

The chain recombines TRBV28 with TRBJ2-3; perhaps TRBD2 as D (6 bases). V was shortened by 8 bases and J by 3 bases, with 18 bases between the two germline ends. Germline values: CDR1 MDHEN, CDR2 SYDVKM. The CDR3 runs 15 residues. The CDR3 DNA follows: TGTGCCAGCGGCACGGCGGGGATCGGGACAGATACGCAGTATTTT. The encoded protein is CASGTAGIGTDTQYF.

This chain links TRBV27 with TRBJ1-2; possibly TRBD1 for D (6 bases). Germline CDR1 reads MNHEY; CDR2 reads SMNVEV (reference sequence). V dropped 5 bases and J dropped 5 bases, with 15 bases sitting between them. The CDR3 length is 14 residues. CDR3 sequence reads: CASSTDRRLYGYTF. The CDR3 DNA reads as TGTGCCAGCAGTACAGACAGGCGTTTATATGGCTACACCTTC.

The chain is built from TRBV30 and TRBJ1-4; D is unclear. The CDR3 length is 14 residues. CDR1 is GTSNPN, CDR2 SVGIG, per germline (reference sequence). Trimming stripped 1 base from V and 4 bases from J, with 10 bases between. CDR3 sequence: CAWSGRLHNEKLFF. The DNA of the CDR3 is TGTGCCTGGAGTGGGCGCCTCCATAATGAAAAACTGTTTTTT.

V is TRBV7-8 and J is TRBJ1-2; 12 bases match TRBD1. Germline V lookup: CDR1 SGHVS, CDR2 FQNEAQ. J gave up 4 bases and V 6 bases, and 3 bases lay outside the gene matches. The length of the CDR3 is 14 residues. CDR3 coding DNA: TGTGCCAGCAGGGAGGGACAGGGGGCCTATGGCTACACCTTC. Amino acid sequence: CASREGQGAYGYTF.

V usage is TRBV6-1 and J usage is TRBJ2-7, with D perhaps TRBD1 or TRBD2 (5 bases each). CDR1 and CDR2 from the germline V gene are MNHNS and SASEGT. The CDR3 length is 14 residues. The V end lost 4 bases, the J end lost 1 base, and 11 bases lay between the germline ends. The CDR3 reads CASSGTLESYEQYF. The CDR3 region has the DNA TGTGCCAGCAGTGGGACACTAGAATCCTACGAGCAGTACTTC.

The CDR3 DNA reads as TGTGCCAGCAGTTTATTGGGGACCCACGGTGGAGAGACCCAGTACTTC. This gives the protein CASSLLGTHGGETQYF. This chain connects TRBV28 to TRBJ2-5; D is possibly TRBD1 or TRBD2 (5 bases each). CDR1 MDHEN and CDR2 SYDVKM come from the germline V gene. The CDR3 extends over 16 amino acids. Between the trimmed V and J ends, which lost 1 base and 4 bases, there was a span of 16 bases.